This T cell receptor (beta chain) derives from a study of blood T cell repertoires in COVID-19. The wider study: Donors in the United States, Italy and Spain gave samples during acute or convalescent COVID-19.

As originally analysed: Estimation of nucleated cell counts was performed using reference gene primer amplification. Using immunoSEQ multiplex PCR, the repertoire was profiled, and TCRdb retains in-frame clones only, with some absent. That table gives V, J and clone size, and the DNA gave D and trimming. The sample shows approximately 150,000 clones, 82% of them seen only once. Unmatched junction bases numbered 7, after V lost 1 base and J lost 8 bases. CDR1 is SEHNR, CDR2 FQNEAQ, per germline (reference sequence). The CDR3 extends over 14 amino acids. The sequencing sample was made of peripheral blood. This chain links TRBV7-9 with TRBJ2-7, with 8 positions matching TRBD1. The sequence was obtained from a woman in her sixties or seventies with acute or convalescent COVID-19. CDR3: CASSLEVQGAQQYF. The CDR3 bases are TGTGCCAGCAGCTTAGAGGTGCAGGGGGCACAGCAGTACTTC.